The 10 T cell receptor beta chains reported below all come from one sample, sequenced in a study of shared clonotypes between healthy human individuals. Libraries were prepared by immunoSEQ multiplex PCR; TCRdb keeps only in-frame clonotypes and omits some of them. The sample includes over 2,000,000 clones, about 93% of them seen just once. Naive CD8 populations comprised CD45RO-negative cells positively selected for CCR7, excluding terminally differentiated effector memory CD45RA+ cells. The specimen was naive CD8+ T cells from PBMCs. The receptor set was obtained from a man between 18 and 29 years old in good health. Some clones in this sample may be carry-over from other donors' samples.

This clone was found once. J is TRBJ2-7 and V is TRBV7-6; 14 bases match TRBD2. Trimming cost V 4 bases and J 3 bases; bases outside gene matches: 11. CDR3 size: 18 residues. The V gene's germline CDR1 is SGHVS and CDR2 FNYEAQ. The CDR3 loop is CASSSTRLAGGVFYEQYF. The CDR3 DNA follows: TGTGCCAGCAGCTCAACACGACTAGCGGGAGGGGTTTTCTACGAGCAGTACTTC.

For this clone: The same CDR3 is also encoded by other DNA sequences in this sample. The chain recombines TRBV7-9 with TRBJ2-1; D is ambiguous. Trimming pared 1 base from V and 8 bases from J, leaving 6 bases between. In germline, CDR1 is SEHNR, CDR2 FQNEAQ (reference sequence). CDR3 length: 12 residues. CDR3 amino acids: CASSLVWDEQFF. CDR3 sequence (DNA): TGTGCCAGCAGCTTAGTTTGGGATGAGCAGTTCTTC.

This chain joins TRBV15 and TRBJ2-1; 8 bases match TRBD2. The CDR3 covers 15 residues. Germline CDR1 is LNHNV and CDR2 is YYDKDF (reference sequence). V trimming: 1 base; J trimming: 6 bases; junction bases outside the gene matches: 5. The CDR3 spells CATSRAAGGGNEQFF. In nucleotides, the CDR3 is TGTGCCACCAGCAGAGCGGCCGGGGGGGGCAATGAGCAGTTCTTC.

The CDR3 DNA reads TGTGCCAGCAGCTTCCGAGCGGGAATGGGGCAAGAGACCCAGTACTTC. This translates into CASSFRAGMGQETQYF. The rearrangement joins TRBV7-9 to TRBJ2-5, with TRBD2 matching 7 bases. V lost 3 bases to trimming and J lost 2 bases; unmatched junction nucleotides: 9. There are 16 residues in the CDR3. CDR1 is SEHNR and CDR2 is FQNEAQ in the germline V gene (reference sequence).

The rearrangement links TRBV4-1 to TRBJ2-7; a weak D match, TRBD2 (5 bases). With 0 bases removed from V and 6 bases from J, the gap between germline ends came to 15 bases. Germline-derived CDR1 and CDR2 are MGHRA and YSYEKL. The CDR3 sequence is 15 residues long. The CDR3 protein is CASSQDGYRGSEQYF. The CDR3 region has the DNA TGCGCCAGCAGCCAAGACGGGTACCGGGGTTCCGAGCAGTACTTC.

The chain joins TRBV10-3 to TRBJ2-4; TRBD2 is a possible D gene (6 bases). V was clipped by 8 bases and J by 7 bases, with 21 bases between them. Germline assignment: CDR1 ENHRY and CDR2 SYGVKD. The CDR3 has 15 amino acids. CDR3 protein: CAISGKEGTGNIQYF. The CDR3 DNA sequence: TGTGCCATCTCCGGCAAGGAGGGAACCGGTAACATTCAGTACTTC.

This clone has just one count. This rearrangement joins TRBV28 to TRBJ1-4; TRBD1 matches at 7 bases. CDR1 and CDR2 from the germline V gene are MDHEN and SYDVKM. With V trimmed by 5 bases and J by 7 bases, 7 bases remained unmatched. CDR3 size: 14 residues. CDR3 sequence (DNA): TGTGCCAGCAGTATGACAGGGCTGTTTGAAAAACTGTTTTTT. This encodes CASSMTGLFEKLFF.

The chain combines TRBV6-1 with TRBJ2-1; tentatively, D is TRBD2 (5 bases). Trimming left V 8 bases short and J 6 bases short, with 14 bases between. Looked up from germline, CDR1 is MNHNS and CDR2 is SASEGT. The CDR3 loop spans 13 amino acids. CDR3 DNA sequence: TGTGCCAGCGGTTTCCGGGGATCCAATGAGCAGTTCTTC. This translates into CASGFRGSNEQFF.

This clone was seen just once. The chain joins TRBV6-5 to TRBJ2-3; D not certain. The CDR3 is made up of 13 amino acids. V shed 2 bases and J shed 3 bases, with 6 bases lying between them. In germline, CDR1 is MNHEY, CDR2 SVGAGI. CDR3 sequence (DNA): TGTGCCAGCAGTTACGGGATGACAGATACGCAGTATTTT. This translates into CASSYGMTDTQYF.

The rearrangement uses TRBV6-5 and TRBJ2-7; D not resolved. CDR1 and CDR2 from the germline V gene are MNHEY and SVGAGI. The length of the CDR3 is 14 residues. The V gene lost 2 bases and the J gene lost 2 bases, with 10 bases spanning the gap. CDR3 region: CASSYTPGAYEQYF. In nucleotides, the CDR3 is TGTGCCAGCAGTTACACCCCTGGGGCCTACGAGCAGTACTTC.